The 30 T cell receptor beta chains in this list originate from one sample, sequenced in a study of T cell repertoires in cytomegalovirus infection. In TCRdb, the reads were re-called with MiXCR into one record per CDR3 protein. The table lists around 170,000 distinct CDR3 sequences, more than 15% of them singletons. Sequencing input: CD8+ T cells from PBMCs. The source is a human donor in good health (CMV status not recorded). Some clones in this sample may be carry-over from other donors' samples.

The chain couples TRBV14 to TRBJ2-2; no firm D call. V was pared by 0 bases and J by 4 bases, with 9 bases between. The CDR3 spans 15 residues. Germline V gene lookup returns CDR1 SGHDN and CDR2 FVKESK. DNA for the CDR3: TGTGCCAGCAGCCAAGAGCATACCTTCACCGGGGAGCTGTTTTTT. It yields the protein CASSQEHTFTGELFF.

The chain has TRBV7-9 and TRBJ1-1; TRBD1 matches at 8 bases. The CDR3 has 16 residues. V lost 1 base and J lost 6; bases outside the gene matches: 10. Germline CDR1 is SEHNR and CDR2 is FQNEAQ (reference sequence). CDR3 sequence reads: CASSLGGTGPNPEAFF. The CDR3, as DNA: TGTGCCAGCAGCTTAGGGGGGACAGGACCCAACCCTGAAGCTTTCTTT.

This clonotype was counted many times. This chain connects TRBV15 to TRBJ2-5; D remains ambiguous. This CDR3 has 13 amino acids. With 1 base removed from V and 5 bases from J, the gap between germline ends came to 8 bases. Germline-derived CDR1 and CDR2 are LNHNV and YYDKDF (reference sequence). DNA for the CDR3: TGTGCCACCAGCAGAGTTCCAGCGGAGACCCAGTACTTC. Translating gives CATSRVPAETQYF.

This chain joins TRBV7-6 and TRBJ2-2; either TRBD1 or TRBD2 may fit D (5 bases each). The germline V and J ends were trimmed by 4 bases and 3 bases, with 9 bases remaining between them. The CDR3 totals 14 residues. Germline CDR1 and CDR2: SGHVS and FNYEAQ. The CDR3 loop reads CASSSEGYTGELFF. For the CDR3, the DNA is TGTGCCAGCAGCTCCGAGGGGTACACCGGGGAGCTGTTTTTT.

V usage is TRBV6-1 and J usage is TRBJ1-3; D gene uncertain. Germline V gene data show CDR1 as MNHNS and CDR2 as SASEGT. The CDR3 length is 16 residues. With 2 bases removed from V and 2 bases from J, the gap between germline ends came to 13 bases. CDR3 DNA: TGTGCCAGCAGTGAACCGGGAGCCCGTACTGGAAACACCATATATTTT. Its translation: CASSEPGARTGNTIYF.

This clonotype turned up a few times. The chain joins TRBV5-4 to TRBJ2-3; TRBD2 aligns across 10 bases. V lost 2 bases and J lost 0; bases outside the gene matches: 15. Germline CDR1 reads SGHNT; CDR2 reads YYREEE (reference sequence). The CDR3 contains 20 residues. CDR3 protein: CASSLRGGLAGVYSTDTQYF. CDR3 nucleotide sequence: TGTGCCAGCAGCTTACGGGGCGGGCTAGCGGGAGTCTATAGCACAGATACGCAGTATTTT. Full variable domain (outside the CDR3, taken from reference TRBV5-4 and TRBJ2-3): ETGVTQSPTHLIKTRGQQVTLRCSSQSGHNTVSWYQQALGQGPQFIFQYYREEENGRGNFPPRFSGLQFPNYSSELNVNALELDDSALYLCASSLRGGLAGVYSTDTQYFGPGTRLTVL.

This clonotype was counted at least ten times. The rearrangement joins TRBV7-2 to TRBJ2-1, with 9 bases that match TRBD1. V lost 3 bases to trimming and J lost 5 bases; unmatched junction nucleotides: 8. The germline gives CDR1 SGHTA, CDR2 FQGNSA. This CDR3 region has 16 residues. The CDR3 DNA is TGTGCCAGCAGCTTCTACAGGGGGCCCCTCCACAATGAGCAGTTCTTC. This encodes CASSFYRGPLHNEQFF.

This chain links TRBV7-8 with TRBJ2-5, with D tentatively TRBD2 (5 bases). Germline-derived CDR1 and CDR2 are SGHVS and FQNEAQ. CDR3 length equals 16 residues. Between the trimmed V and J ends, which lost 2 bases and 1 base, there was a span of 14 bases. The CDR3 nucleotides read TGTGCCAGCAGCTTAAGGCGAGGGCCGGTCCAAGAGACCCAGTACTTC. Translated: CASSLRRGPVQETQYF. The full variable domain, its missing parts supplied by reference TRBV7-8 and TRBJ2-5, is GAGVSQSPRYKVAKRGQDVALRCDPISGHVSLFWYQQALGQGPEFLTYFQNEAQLDKSGLPSDRFFAERPEGSVSTLKIQRTQQEDSAVYLCASSLRRGPVQETQYFGPGTRLLVL.

This clonotype was counted only a few times. J is TRBJ2-7 and V is TRBV6-2 or TRBV6-3; 9 bases are a match to TRBD2. This CDR3 has 15 amino acids. Trimming at V came to 4 bases and at J to 5 bases, leaving 9 bases not matched to a gene. Germline loops: CDR1 MNHEY, CDR2 SVGEGT. Written as DNA, the CDR3 is TGTGCCAGCAGTTTAACCGGGACTAGCATTAACGAGCAGTACTTC. The encoded protein is CASSLTGTSINEQYF.

Remarks on this clonotype: Mismatch with germline at one junction end may stem from a read error. The chain has TRBV6-5 and TRBJ1-5, with D unclear. Germline lookup yields CDR1 MNHEY and CDR2 SVGAGI. This CDR3 spans 15 amino acids. The DNA of the CDR3 is TGTGCCCGCAGTTCCAGAGTAGACGGCAATCAGCCCCAGCATTTT. Its translation: CARSSRVDGNQPQHF.

This clonotype was observed a few times. The chain couples TRBV29-1 to TRBJ2-7; 8 bases align to TRBD1. Germline CDR1 and CDR2: SQVTM and ANQGSEA. The junction had 6 bases not matched to a gene; V was cut back by 8 bases and J by 0 bases. There are 13 residues in the CDR3. The CDR3 DNA reads TGCAGCATCCGACAGGGGCACTCCTACGAGCAGTACTTC. This translates into CSIRQGHSYEQYF.

The sample holds a few counts of this clonotype. The chain is built from TRBV29-1 and TRBJ2-2, with D perhaps matching TRBD1 or TRBD2 (6 bases each). CDR3 length equals 14 residues. Germline CDR1 SQVTM, CDR2 ANQGSEA. The ends were cut back, 4 bases at V and 4 bases at J, with 13 bases in the middle. CDR3: CSVGEGGSTGELFF. The CDR3 region has the DNA TGCAGCGTTGGAGAGGGGGGAAGCACCGGGGAGCTGTTTTTT.

This clonotype was recorded many times. J is TRBJ2-7 and V is TRBV7-6; 7 nucleotides agree with TRBD1. The trim removed 5 bases at V and 2 bases at J, leaving 3 bases unmatched. The CDR3 has 13 residues. Germline-derived CDR1 and CDR2 are SGHVS and FNYEAQ. CDR3 region: CASSLGQPYEQYF. CDR3 DNA: TGTGCCAGCAGCCTGGGACAGCCCTACGAGCAGTACTTC.

This clonotype was detected many times. The chain uses TRBV6-2 or TRBV6-3 and TRBJ2-2; TRBD2 is a possible D gene (5 bases). Trimming took 0 bases from V and 4 from J, leaving 12 bases between them. In germline, CDR1 is MNHEY, CDR2 SVGEGT. The CDR3 loop spans 16 amino acids. The CDR3 here is CASSYSFTGITGELFF. CDR3 bases: TGTGCCAGCAGTTACTCGTTTACGGGAATCACCGGGGAGCTGTTTTTT.

On this clonotype itself: A much larger clone sits a single nucleotide away, making a read error possible. This CDR3 is missing its conserved last phenylalanine or tryptophan, likely due to a read error. The rearrangement links TRBV7-8 to TRBJ2-7, with D unresolved. Germline lookup yields CDR1 SGHVS and CDR2 FQNEAQ. The CDR3 loop spans 13 amino acids. Between the trimmed V and J ends, which lost 6 bases and 2 bases, there was a span of 11 bases. DNA for the CDR3: TGTGCCAGCAGAGGACCGCCCGCCTACGAGCAGTACTTG. Translating gives CASRGPPAYEQYL.

This clonotype was detected only a few times. The J gene is TRBJ2-5, the V gene TRBV11-2; 10 bases are shared with TRBD2. V dropped 4 bases and J dropped 3; count of bases not matched to a gene: 11. The CDR3 has 17 amino acids. Germline loops: CDR1 SGHAT, CDR2 FQNNGV. The chain's CDR3 is CASSSREGLAIEETQYF. CDR3 nucleotide sequence: TGTGCCAGCAGCTCCCGGGAGGGACTAGCGATTGAAGAGACCCAGTACTTC.

This clonotype has only one observation. This chain's CDR3 is CASSPSTRQDYGYTF. Here the CDR3 DNA reads TGTGCCAGCAGTCCATCAACCCGGCAGGACTATGGCTACACCTTC. The rearrangement links TRBV6-2 or TRBV6-3 to TRBJ1-2; D unresolved. Germline-derived CDR1 and CDR2 are MNHEY and SVGEGT. The CDR3 has 15 amino acids. Trimming shortened V by 5 bases and J by 3 bases, and 16 bases separated the two germline ends.

This clonotype occurred many times. CDR3 protein: CASSLVGIPYNEQFF. The CDR3, as DNA: TGTGCCAGCAGTTTAGTAGGAATCCCTTACAATGAGCAGTTCTTC. The V gene is TRBV28, the J gene TRBJ2-1; D remains ambiguous. This CDR3 has 15 amino acids. Between the trimmed V and J ends, which lost 2 bases and 4 bases, there was a span of 12 bases. Per germline, CDR1 MDHEN and CDR2 SYDVKM.

V is TRBV7-2 and J is TRBJ2-7; the match to TRBD2 covers 10 bases. The germline V gene has CDR1 SGHTA and CDR2 FQGNSA. This CDR3 has 15 residues. Trimming cost V 5 bases and J 1 base; bases outside gene matches: 5. The CDR3 DNA follows: TGTGCCAGCAGCCGCCCGACTAGCGGGTCCTACGAGCAGTACTTC. Its protein is CASSRPTSGSYEQYF.

The chain uses TRBV2 and TRBJ2-5; D ambiguous. V was cut by 6 bases and J by 2 bases, with 10 bases left in between. Germline V lookup: CDR1 SNHLY, CDR2 FYNNEI. The CDR3 covers 13 residues. The CDR3 sequence is CASRGAQQETQYF. Here the CDR3 DNA reads TGTGCCAGCAGGGGCGCACAGCAAGAGACCCAGTACTTC.

The V call is TRBV28, the J call TRBJ2-3; 8 bases fit TRBD2. This CDR3 spans 19 amino acids. Germline lookup yields CDR1 MDHEN and CDR2 SYDVKM. V lost 5 bases, J lost 0 bases, and 16 bases stayed unmatched. In DNA form, the CDR3 reads TGTGCCAGCAGTCCCACAACCTTTAGCGGGGCAACTAGCACAGATACGCAGTATTTT. This sequence encodes CASSPTTFSGATSTDTQYF.

V gene TRBV7-9 combines with J gene TRBJ2-7, with 11 nucleotides matching TRBD2. Germline CDR1 and CDR2: SEHNR and FQNEAQ (reference sequence). The CDR3 has 15 residues. V shed 4 bases, J shed 7 bases, and the junction held 9 bases outside the gene matches. The CDR3 region has the DNA TGTGCCAGCAGCTCGTCAACTAGCGGGGGTGGTGAGCAGTACTTC. Translated: CASSSSTSGGGEQYF.

V gene TRBV10-3 combines with J gene TRBJ2-2; D not certain. Trimming shortened V by 2 bases and J by 0 bases, and 13 bases separated the two germline ends. The germline V gene encodes CDR1 ENHRY and CDR2 SYGVKD. This CDR3 is 17 amino acids long. In DNA, the CDR3 is TGTGCCATCAGTGAGGCGAATGCGATAGCGAACACCGGGGAGCTGTTTTTT. Translation: CAISEANAIANTGELFF.

The rearrangement uses TRBV7-8 and TRBJ2-1; 9 bases are shared with TRBD2. CDR1 and CDR2 (germline): SGHVS, FQNEAQ. The ends lost 5 bases at V and 13 bases at J; junction bases unmatched: 18. This CDR3 comprises 16 residues. CDR3 loop: CASSPGRSAGGWEQFF. CDR3 DNA sequence: TGTGCCAGCAGCCCGGGGAGGAGCGCGGGGGGGTGGGAACAGTTCTTC.

This chain connects TRBV7-3 to TRBJ2-5, with 10 bases matching TRBD2. This CDR3 comprises 14 residues. Germline CDR1 reads SGHTA; CDR2 reads FQGTGA. After removal of 5 bases from V and 7 bases from J, the junction contained 7 bases not matched to a gene. CDR3 loop: CASSPSGGAGTQYF. In DNA, the CDR3 is TGTGCCAGCAGCCCGAGCGGGGGGGCAGGGACCCAGTACTTC.

This sequence joins TRBV7-2 and TRBJ1-1, with 7 bases fitting TRBD1. Trimming at V came to 5 bases and at J to 3 bases, leaving 12 bases not matched to a gene. CDR1 is SGHTA and CDR2 is FQGNSA in the germline V gene. The CDR3 length is 16 residues. CDR3 sequence reads: CASSPKDRFLYTEAFF. The CDR3 DNA reads TGTGCCAGCAGCCCGAAGGACAGGTTTTTATACACTGAAGCTTTCTTT.

The chain recombines TRBV28 with TRBJ2-7; D is perhaps TRBD1 (6 bases). The CDR3 consists of 10 residues. Germline assignment: CDR1 MDHEN and CDR2 SYDVKM. Trimming removed 6 bases at V and 10 bases at J, with 10 bases between. The CDR3 reads CASSRGEQYF. CDR3 coding DNA: TGTGCCAGCAGCAGGGGTGAACAGTACTTC.

A few counts support this clonotype. The chain uses TRBV6-2 or TRBV6-3 and TRBJ2-1; a weak D match, TRBD2 (6 bases). This CDR3 contains 16 residues. Trimming left V 3 bases short and J 0 bases short, with 12 bases between. Germline V gene lookup returns CDR1 MNHEY and CDR2 SVGEGT. The CDR3, as DNA: TGTGCCAGCAGTTATGGTCAGGGACTCTCCTACAATGAGCAGTTCTTC. Translation: CASSYGQGLSYNEQFF.

The chain combines TRBV5-4 with TRBJ2-7; 9 bases map to TRBD2. The CDR3 length is 15 residues. The V and J ends lost 2 bases and 1 base, in that order; junction bases with no gene match: 4. Per germline, CDR1 SGHNT and CDR2 YYREEE (reference sequence). For the CDR3, the DNA is TGTGCCAGCAGCTTAGTAGCGGGGGCTTCCTACGAGCAGTACTTC. Translating it yields CASSLVAGASYEQYF.

The V and J genes are TRBV6-2 or TRBV6-3 and TRBJ2-1, with TRBD2 matching 10 bases. Germline CDR1 is MNHEY and CDR2 is SVGEGT. The CDR3 has 16 amino acids. Germline trimming cut 2 bases from V and 5 bases from J; bases unmatched to any gene: 6. CDR3 in amino acids: CASSYLQREGDNEQFF. The DNA for the CDR3 is TGTGCCAGCAGTTACCTACAGCGGGAGGGCGACAATGAGCAGTTCTTC.